One T cell receptor (beta chain) is described in this entry. No antigen is known for it. Trimming removed 7 bases from V and 0 bases from J; junction bases left unmatched: 8. This CDR3 contains 16 residues. Template-switching 5'RACE yielded the TCR cDNA; a universal primer site and UMIs were added in the process. Using its own MiXCR run on the 5' RACE reads, TCRdb lists one record per CDR3 protein. The sample holds 350,000 to 550,000 distinct CDR3 sequences, under 20% seen once. This record belongs to a study of T cells after yellow fever vaccination. Study summary: The authors prepared low-cell-number fractions using SMART-Seq v4 Ultra Low Input.

Study-wide results and caveats: Few clonotypes appeared in both CD4 and CD8 compartments. Most clones from primary vaccination resurfaced after the booster (around 97% CD4, around 90% CD8).

The sequences come from PBMCs, collected before the yellow fever booster vaccination. This sequence was found in a man between 18 and 29 years old who received the YFV17D yellow fever vaccine. The V and J genes are TRBV12-3 or TRBV12-4 and TRBJ2-1; 8 nucleotides match TRBD1. The CDR3 DNA follows: TGTGCCAGCACCGGGACAGGTGGAGGCTCCTACAATGAGCAGTTCTTC. Encoded protein: CASTGTGGGSYNEQFF.